One T cell receptor beta chain is described in this entry. CDR1 MNHNY and CDR2 SVGAGI come from the germline V gene (reference sequence). The junction had 7 bases not matched to a gene; V was cut back by 11 bases and J by 8 bases. The CDR3 extends over 12 amino acids. Unique molecular identifiers tagged the TCRbeta library. MiXCR was run by TCRdb on the PCR reads, yielding one entry per CDR3 protein. The table includes approximately 350,000 distinct CDR3 sequences, approximately 12% detected once. The sample comes from a study of T-cell reconstitution after alpha-beta-depleted transplantation in children.

This sequence originates from a human donor who donated a stem cell graft to a child with Fanconi anemia. V is TRBV6-6 and J is TRBJ1-2, with 11 bases identical to TRBD1. The sample in question was PBMCs, obtained from the stem cell graft. The DNA of the CDR3 is TGTGCCGGGAGGACAGGGGGCTCCGGCTACACCTTC. Translating it yields CAGRTGGSGYTF.